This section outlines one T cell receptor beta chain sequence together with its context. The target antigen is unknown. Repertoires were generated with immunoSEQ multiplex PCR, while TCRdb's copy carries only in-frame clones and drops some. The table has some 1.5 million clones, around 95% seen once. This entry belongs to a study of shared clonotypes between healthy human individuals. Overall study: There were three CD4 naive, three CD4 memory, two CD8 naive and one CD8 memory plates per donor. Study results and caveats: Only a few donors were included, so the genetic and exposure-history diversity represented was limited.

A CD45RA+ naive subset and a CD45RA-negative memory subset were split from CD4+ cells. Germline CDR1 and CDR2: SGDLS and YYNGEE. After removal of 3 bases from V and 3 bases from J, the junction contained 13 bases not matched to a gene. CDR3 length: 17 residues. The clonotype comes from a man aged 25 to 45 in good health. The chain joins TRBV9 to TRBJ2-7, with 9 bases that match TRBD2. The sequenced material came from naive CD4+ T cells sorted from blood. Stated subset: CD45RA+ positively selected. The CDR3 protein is CASSARDVAGVVYEQYF. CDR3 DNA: TGTGCCAGCAGCGCCCGAGACGTAGCGGGAGTCGTCTACGAGCAGTACTTC. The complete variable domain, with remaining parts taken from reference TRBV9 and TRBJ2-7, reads DSGVTQTPKHLITATGQRVTLRCSPRSGDLSVYWYQQSLDQGLQFLIQYYNGEERAKGNILERFSAQQFPDLHSELNLSSLELGDSALYFCASSARDVAGVVYEQYFGPGTRLTVT.